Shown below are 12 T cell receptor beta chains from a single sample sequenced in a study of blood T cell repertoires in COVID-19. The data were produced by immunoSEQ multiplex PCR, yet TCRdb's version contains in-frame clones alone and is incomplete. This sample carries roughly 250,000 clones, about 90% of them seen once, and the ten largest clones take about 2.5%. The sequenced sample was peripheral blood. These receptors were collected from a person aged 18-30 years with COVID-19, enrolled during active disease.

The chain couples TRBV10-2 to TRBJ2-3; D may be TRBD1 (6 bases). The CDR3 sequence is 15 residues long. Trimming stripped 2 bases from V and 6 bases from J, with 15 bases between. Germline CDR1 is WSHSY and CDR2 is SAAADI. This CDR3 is CASSELRGWSDTQYF. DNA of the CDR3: TGCGCCAGCAGTGAGCTCAGGGGTTGGTCGGATACGCAGTATTTT.

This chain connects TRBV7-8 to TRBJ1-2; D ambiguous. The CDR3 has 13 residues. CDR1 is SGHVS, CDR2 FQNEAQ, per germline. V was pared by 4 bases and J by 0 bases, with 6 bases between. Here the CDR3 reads CASSSVSNYGYTF. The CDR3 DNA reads TGTGCCAGCAGCTCGGTATCTAACTATGGCTACACCTTC. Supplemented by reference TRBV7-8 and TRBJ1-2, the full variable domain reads GAGVSQSPRYKVAKRGQDVALRCDPISGHVSLFWYQQALGQGPEFLTYFQNEAQLDKSGLPSDRFFAERPEGSVSTLKIQRTQQEDSAVYLCASSSVSNYGYTFGSGTRLTVV.

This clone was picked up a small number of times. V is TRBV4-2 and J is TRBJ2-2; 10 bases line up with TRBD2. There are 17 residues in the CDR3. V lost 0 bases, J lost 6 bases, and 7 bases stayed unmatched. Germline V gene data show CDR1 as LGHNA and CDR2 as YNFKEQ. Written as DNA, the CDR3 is TGTGCCAGCAGCCAAGAGTGGCTAGCGGGAGCAGCCGGGGAGCTGTTTTTT. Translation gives CASSQEWLAGAAGELFF.

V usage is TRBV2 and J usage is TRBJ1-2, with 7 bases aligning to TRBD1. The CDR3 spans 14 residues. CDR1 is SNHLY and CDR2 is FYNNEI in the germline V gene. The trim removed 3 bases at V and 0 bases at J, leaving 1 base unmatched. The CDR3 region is CASSDQGANYGYTF. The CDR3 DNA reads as TGTGCCAGCAGTGATCAGGGGGCTAACTATGGCTACACCTTC.

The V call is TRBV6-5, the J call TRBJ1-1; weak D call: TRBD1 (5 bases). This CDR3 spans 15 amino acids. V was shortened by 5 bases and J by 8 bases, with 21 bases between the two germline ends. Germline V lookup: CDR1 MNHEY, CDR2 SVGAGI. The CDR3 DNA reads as TGTGCCAGCAGTAGGGTGGCAGGGAAAGAAGTCGAAGCTTTCTTT. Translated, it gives CASSRVAGKEVEAFF.

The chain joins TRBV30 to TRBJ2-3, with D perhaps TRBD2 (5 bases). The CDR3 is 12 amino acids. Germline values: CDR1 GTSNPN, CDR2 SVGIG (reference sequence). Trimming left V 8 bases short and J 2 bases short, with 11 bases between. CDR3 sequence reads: CAVGEYTDTQYF. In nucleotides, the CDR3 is TGTGCCGTGGGAGAATACACAGATACGCAGTATTTT.

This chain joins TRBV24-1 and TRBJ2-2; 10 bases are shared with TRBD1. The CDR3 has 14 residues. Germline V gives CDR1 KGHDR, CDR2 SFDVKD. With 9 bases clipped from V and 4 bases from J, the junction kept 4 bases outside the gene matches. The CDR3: CATSTGGSTGELFF. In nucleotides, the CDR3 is TGTGCCACCTCGACAGGGGGCAGCACCGGGGAGCTGTTTTTT.

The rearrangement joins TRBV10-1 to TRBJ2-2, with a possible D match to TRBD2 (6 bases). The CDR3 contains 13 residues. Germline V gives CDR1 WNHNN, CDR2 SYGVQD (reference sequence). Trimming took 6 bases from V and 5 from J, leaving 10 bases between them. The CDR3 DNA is TGCGCCAGCAGCGGGAGTTGGACCGGGGAGCTGTTTTTT. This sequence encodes CASSGSWTGELFF.

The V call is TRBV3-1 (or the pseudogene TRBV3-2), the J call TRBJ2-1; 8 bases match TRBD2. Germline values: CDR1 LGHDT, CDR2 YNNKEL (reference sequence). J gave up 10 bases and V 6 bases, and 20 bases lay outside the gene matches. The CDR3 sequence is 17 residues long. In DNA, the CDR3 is TGTGCCAGCAGTCCAGTAGACGGGAGGGTCTTGGGGGGCGAGCAGTTCTTC. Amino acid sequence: CASSPVDGRVLGGEQFF.

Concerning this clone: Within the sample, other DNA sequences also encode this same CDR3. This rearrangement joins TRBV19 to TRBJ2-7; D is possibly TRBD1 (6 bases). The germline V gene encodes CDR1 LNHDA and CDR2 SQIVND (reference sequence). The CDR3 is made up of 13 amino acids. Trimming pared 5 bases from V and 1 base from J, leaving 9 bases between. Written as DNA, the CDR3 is TGTGCCAGTAGTTGGGGGCAGTCCTACGAGCAGTACTTC. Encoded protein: CASSWGQSYEQYF.

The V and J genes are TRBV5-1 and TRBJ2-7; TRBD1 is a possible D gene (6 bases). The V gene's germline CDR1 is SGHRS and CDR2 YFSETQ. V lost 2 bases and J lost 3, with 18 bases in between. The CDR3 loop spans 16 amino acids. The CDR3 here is CASSLMRTEQHYEQYF. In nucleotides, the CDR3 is TGCGCCAGCAGCTTAATGCGGACAGAGCAACACTACGAGCAGTACTTC.

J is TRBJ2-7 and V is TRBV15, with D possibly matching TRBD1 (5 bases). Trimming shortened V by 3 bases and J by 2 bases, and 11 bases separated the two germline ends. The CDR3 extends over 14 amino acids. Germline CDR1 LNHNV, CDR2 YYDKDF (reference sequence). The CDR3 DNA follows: TGTGCCACCAGCAGCCAGGGATCCCCCTACGAGCAGTACTTC. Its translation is CATSSQGSPYEQYF.